The 32 T cell receptor beta chains reported below all come from one sample, sequenced in a study of early T cells in non-severe SARS-CoV-2 infection. TCRdb processed the 5' RACE reads anew with MiXCR; each CDR3 protein has one entry. The table includes 30,000 to 35,000 distinct CDR3 sequences, around 6.6% detected once. Input material: whole blood. Every receptor here comes from an adult who was a healthcare worker with PCR-confirmed SARS-CoV-2 infection or an uninfected control (not recorded which).

This clonotype was recorded at least ten times. V gene TRBV7-2 combines with J gene TRBJ2-5; D may match TRBD1 or TRBD2 (5 bases each). Germline loops: CDR1 SGHTA, CDR2 FQGNSA. The CDR3 is 14 residues long. Trimming removed 4 bases at V and 4 bases at J, with 13 bases between. Written as DNA, the CDR3 is TGTGCCAGCAGCTACTGGGACCGATCAGAGACCCAGTACTTC. Its protein product is CASSYWDRSETQYF. The entire variable domain, with the rest obtained from reference TRBV7-2 and TRBJ2-5, is as follows: GAGVSQSPSNKVTEKGKDVELRCDPISGHTALYWYRQSLGQGLEFLIYFQGNSAPDKSGLPSDRFSAERTGGSVSTLTIQRTQQEDSAVYLCASSYWDRSETQYFGPGTRLLVL.

The chain couples TRBV28 to TRBJ1-4; 8 positions agree with TRBD1. The length of the CDR3 is 14 residues. V shed 6 bases, J shed 7 bases, and the junction held 7 bases outside the gene matches. Germline CDR1 is MDHEN and CDR2 is SYDVKM. The CDR3 nucleotides read TGTGCCAGCAGCCCCAGGGGGCGAAGTGAAAAACTGTTTTTT. This encodes CASSPRGRSEKLFF.

By share of the sample, this clonotype is medium-sized. The gene calls are TRBV3-1 and TRBJ2-1; 11 bases match TRBD2. The trim removed 7 bases at V and 5 bases at J, leaving 7 bases unmatched. This CDR3 has 15 amino acids. Germline values: CDR1 LGHDT, CDR2 YNNKEL (reference sequence). Here the CDR3 DNA reads TGTGCCAGCACCCCCCCGGGACTAGCGGACAATGAGCAGTTCTTC. Translated, it gives CASTPPGLADNEQFF.

This clonotype was picked up a small number of times. The chain joins TRBV11-2 to TRBJ2-3; D uncertain. This CDR3 region has 15 residues. Trimming left V 2 bases short and J 2 bases short, with 11 bases between. Germline lookup yields CDR1 SGHAT and CDR2 FQNNGV. This chain's CDR3 is CASSLSRPLTDTQYF. The CDR3 nucleotides are TGTGCCAGCAGCTTAAGTCGGCCCCTCACAGATACGCAGTATTTT.

This clonotype was seen repeatedly, ten times or more. The chain is built from TRBV24-1 and TRBJ2-1; D is tentatively TRBD1 or TRBD2 (5 bases each). Germline-derived CDR1 and CDR2 are KGHDR and SFDVKD. The CDR3 is 13 residues long. Trimming shortened V by 9 bases and J by 3 bases, and 11 bases separated the two germline ends. CDR3 DNA: TGTGCCACCGGGACCGAAAACTACAATGAGCAGTTCTTC. Amino acids: CATGTENYNEQFF.

This clonotype was observed at least ten times. The chain combines TRBV19 with TRBJ2-5; D is unclear. The CDR3 totals 13 residues. Trimming pared 5 bases from V and 5 bases from J, leaving 12 bases between. The germline gives CDR1 LNHDA, CDR2 SQIVND (reference sequence). The CDR3 sequence: CASSPGWPETQYF. The CDR3 DNA follows: TGTGCCAGTAGTCCTGGATGGCCGGAGACCCAGTACTTC.

The chain employs TRBV28 and TRBJ2-7; 8 bases fit TRBD2. Trimming removed 5 bases from V and 8 bases from J; junction bases left unmatched: 14. Germline CDR1 reads MDHEN; CDR2 reads SYDVKM. The CDR3 covers 15 residues. This CDR3 is CASSPSGTRSTKQYF. CDR3 coding DNA: TGTGCCAGCAGTCCTTCCGGGACTAGGAGTACCAAGCAGTACTTC.

This clonotype was seen repeatedly, ten times or more. One end of the junction does not line up with germline, which may come from a read error. The chain has TRBV20-1 and TRBJ2-5, with D possibly matching TRBD1 (6 bases). Germline CDR1 is DFQATT and CDR2 is SNEGSKA (reference sequence). This CDR3 spans 13 amino acids. CDR3 nucleotides: TGCAGTGCCAGAGCAGGGGTCCGAGAGACCCAGTACTTC. This encodes CSARAGVRETQYF.

This chain joins TRBV5-1 and TRBJ2-7; maybe TRBD1 (5 bases). There are 14 residues in the CDR3. Germline-derived CDR1 and CDR2 are SGHRS and YFSETQ. V was clipped by 4 bases and J by 3 bases, with 14 bases between them. CDR3 loop: CASSLQGPGYEQYF. The CDR3 nucleotides are TGCGCCAGCAGCCTTCAGGGTCCGGGCTACGAGCAGTACTTC.

This clonotype was observed a few times. The CDR3 is CASSLDLLYGYTF. As DNA, the CDR3 is TGTGCCAGCAGCTTGGATTTGCTCTATGGCTACACCTTC. V gene TRBV9 combines with J gene TRBJ1-2; D uncertain. The CDR3 loop spans 13 amino acids. V gave up 4 bases and J gave up 4 bases, with 11 bases separating them. Germline CDR1 SGDLS, CDR2 YYNGEE.

This clonotype occurred many times. The genes are TRBV6-5 and TRBJ2-1; TRBD2 might be the D (5 bases). Germline CDR1 is MNHEY and CDR2 is SVGAGI. The V end lost 0 bases, the J end lost 0 bases, and 12 bases lay between the germline ends. The CDR3 spans 17 residues. The CDR3 bases are TGTGCCAGCAGTTACTCAGCGGCCCTGAGCTCCTACAATGAGCAGTTCTTC. Translated, it gives CASSYSAALSSYNEQFF.

This clonotype has at least ten counts. The gene calls are TRBV20-1 and TRBJ2-7, with a tentative D call TRBD1 (6 bases). Trimming removed 0 bases from V and 3 bases from J, with 12 bases in between. The CDR3 has 14 residues. Germline-derived CDR1 and CDR2 are DFQATT and SNEGSKA (reference sequence). CDR3 nucleotides: TGCAGTGCTAGAGATCAGGACAGCCTCTACGAGCAGTACTTC. Its translation: CSARDQDSLYEQYF.

This clonotype appeared many times. The chain joins TRBV20-1 to TRBJ1-1; D gene unclear. V was clipped by 6 bases and J by 3 bases, with 20 bases between them. Germline CDR1 DFQATT, CDR2 SNEGSKA (reference sequence). This CDR3 contains 15 residues. CDR3 residues: CSAPPASSLYTEAFF. CDR3 DNA: TGCAGTGCCCCCCCGGCCAGCTCCCTTTACACTGAAGCTTTCTTT.

This clonotype has a count of ten or more. The chain combines TRBV5-6 with TRBJ2-3; D is ambiguous. V lost 4 bases and J 9 bases, leaving 12 bases between the germline ends. The germline CDR1 and CDR2 sequences are SGHDT and YYEEEE. This CDR3 is built from 12 residues. The CDR3 sequence: CASSRTRITQYF. CDR3 nucleotide sequence: TGTGCCAGCAGCCGGACCCGGATAACGCAGTATTTT.

This clonotype was recorded at least ten times. The rearrangement uses TRBV4-3 and TRBJ2-7, with D possibly matching TRBD1 (6 bases). The CDR3 totals 14 residues. Trimming removed 0 bases at V and 3 bases at J, with 9 bases between. Germline V CDR1 and CDR2: LGHNA, YSLEER. In DNA form, the CDR3 reads TGCGCCAGCAGCCAAGATGAAGGGGGCTACGAGCAGTACTTC. Translation: CASSQDEGGYEQYF.

This clonotype was recorded at least ten times. This chain uses TRBV10-3 with TRBJ2-3; maybe TRBD1 (7 bases). CDR3 length: 14 residues. V was shortened by 11 bases and J by 2 bases, with 17 bases between the two germline ends. Looked up from germline, CDR1 is ENHRY and CDR2 is SYGVKD. The CDR3 spells CASLGGTDTDTQYF. CDR3 DNA: TGTGCCTCCTTAGGGGGGACAGACACAGATACGCAGTATTTT.

This clonotype has ten or more counts. This chain joins TRBV29-1 and TRBJ2-5; D may be TRBD2 (6 bases). The CDR3 length is 12 residues. V shed 3 bases and J shed 7 bases, with 12 bases lying between them. Germline V gene lookup returns CDR1 SQVTM and CDR2 ANQGSEA. The CDR3 nucleotides are TGCAGCGTTGAGGGAGGTGAAGGGACCCAGTACTTC. Translating it yields CSVEGGEGTQYF.

The chain combines TRBV7-9 with TRBJ2-7; tentatively, D is TRBD2 (6 bases). Germline CDR1 reads SEHNR; CDR2 reads FQNEAQ (reference sequence). This CDR3 is 14 amino acids long. Trimming removed 0 bases at V and 7 bases at J, with 13 bases between. CDR3 amino acids: CASSLAGGLIEQYF. CDR3 coding DNA: TGTGCCAGCAGCTTAGCCGGGGGTTTGATAGAGCAGTACTTC.

In its sample, this clonotype was seen many times. The chain has TRBV10-3 and TRBJ2-2; 10 nucleotides align to TRBD1. The CDR3 has 15 residues. Germline CDR1 and CDR2: ENHRY and SYGVKD. J was trimmed by 4 bases and V by 11 bases; bases with no gene match: 10. The CDR3 protein is CAVYQGTGATGELFF. For the CDR3, the DNA is TGTGCCGTTTACCAAGGGACAGGGGCCACCGGGGAGCTGTTTTTT.

This clonotype was detected ten times or more. The chain is built from TRBV4-1 and TRBJ1-2; D ambiguous. Germline V lookup: CDR1 MGHRA, CDR2 YSYEKL. The CDR3 length is 15 residues. V gave up 0 bases and J gave up 3 bases, with 11 bases separating them. CDR3 sequence (DNA): TGCGCCAGCAGCCAAGATCGAAGGGCTGACTATGGCTACACCTTC. As protein: CASSQDRRADYGYTF.

The chain joins TRBV7-9 to TRBJ2-7; 8 bases align to TRBD1. Germline V gene sequence: CDR1 SEHNR, CDR2 FQNEAQ (reference sequence). The CDR3 runs 13 residues. The V gene end was trimmed by 6 bases and the J gene end by 2 bases; junction bases not matched to a gene: 3. CDR3 DNA sequence: TGTGCCAGCAGGACAGGGGCGGCCTACGAGCAGTACTTC. This codes for CASRTGAAYEQYF.

V usage is TRBV7-2 and J usage is TRBJ2-1; 7 bases agree with TRBD2. After removal of 0 bases from V and 8 bases from J, the junction contained 7 bases not matched to a gene. In germline, CDR1 is SGHTA, CDR2 FQGNSA. The CDR3 length is 15 residues. CDR3 protein: CASSLASGNIYEQFF. The CDR3 nucleotides are TGTGCCAGCAGCTTAGCAAGCGGGAATATCTATGAGCAGTTCTTC.

This clonotype has a count of ten or more. The chain joins TRBV12-3 or TRBV12-4 to TRBJ2-1; D is uncertain. V was pared by 5 bases and J by 5 bases, with 4 bases between. The CDR3 has 11 amino acids. The chain's CDR3 is CASSQDNEQFF. The CDR3 DNA reads as TGTGCCAGCAGTCAGGACAATGAGCAGTTCTTC.

This clonotype was recorded many times. V gene TRBV9 combines with J gene TRBJ2-3; 11 bases map to TRBD2. V dropped 0 bases and J dropped 1; count of bases not matched to a gene: 7. The CDR3 runs 18 residues. CDR1 and CDR2 from the germline V gene are SGDLS and YYNGEE. The DNA of the CDR3 is TGTGCCAGCAGCGTAGCCCCGACTAGCGGGACGGGCACAGATACGCAGTATTTT. Its protein product is CASSVAPTSGTGTDTQYF.

This clonotype has ten or more counts. The chain combines TRBV2 with TRBJ2-1; the D gene could be TRBD1 or TRBD2 (5 bases each). CDR3 length: 13 amino acids. Germline lookup yields CDR1 SNHLY and CDR2 FYNNEI. V was pared by 4 bases and J by 2 bases, with 6 bases between. The CDR3 DNA follows: TGTGCCAGCAGTGGGGGACCCTACAATGAGCAGTTCTTC. Translated, it gives CASSGGPYNEQFF.

This clonotype was seen at least ten times. The genes are TRBV6-5 and TRBJ1-1, with a possible D match to TRBD1 (5 bases). V lost 2 bases to trimming and J lost 4 bases, with 8 bases between them. Germline V gene sequence: CDR1 MNHEY, CDR2 SVGAGI. This CDR3 spans 13 amino acids. The CDR3 reads CASSYGRVTEAFF. The DNA for the CDR3 is TGTGCCAGCAGTTACGGCAGGGTCACTGAAGCTTTCTTT.

This clonotype was seen repeatedly, ten times or more. The rearrangement links TRBV12-3 or TRBV12-4 to TRBJ2-2; D is unresolved. Deletions cut 3 bases from V and 0 bases from J, with 5 bases between. This CDR3 region has 14 residues. In nucleotides, the CDR3 is TGTGCCAGCAGTTTTCGGCCGAACACCGGGGAGCTGTTTTTT. It is translated as CASSFRPNTGELFF.

This clonotype was detected many times. The chain has TRBV28 and TRBJ2-7; D uncertain. This CDR3 spans 14 amino acids. Germline V gene data show CDR1 as MDHEN and CDR2 as SYDVKM. The V and J ends lost 6 bases and 7 bases respectively, with 19 bases between them. CDR3: CASSRRSGSWEQYF. The CDR3 DNA follows: TGTGCCAGCAGCCGACGTAGTGGGTCTTGGGAGCAGTACTTC.

This clonotype was seen only once. Being one base from a much bigger clone, this may be a read error. The chain carries TRBV27 and TRBJ2-1; no clear D. This CDR3 is 13 amino acids long. Germline V CDR1 and CDR2: MNHEY, SMNVEV (reference sequence). V gave up 11 bases and J gave up 6 bases, with 17 bases separating them. The CDR3 region has the DNA TGTGCCGGCACCCGGTCCCCCCTCAATGAGCAGTTCTTC. It encodes CAGTRSPLNEQFF.

This clonotype was found many times. CDR3 DNA sequence: TGTGCCAGCAGCCGGGACTCCCAAGAGACCCAGTACTTC. Protein: CASSRDSQETQYF. V and J are TRBV7-6 and TRBJ2-5; a weak D match, TRBD2 (6 bases). Per the germline V gene, CDR1 is SGHVS and CDR2 is FNYEAQ. V dropped 5 bases and J dropped 1 base, with 8 bases sitting between them. This CDR3 is 13 amino acids long.

At least ten counts were recorded for this clonotype. J is TRBJ1-2 and V is TRBV10-3, with 7 bases matching TRBD1. The CDR3 extends over 15 amino acids. V was clipped by 3 bases and J by 4 bases; unmatched bases: 8. CDR1 is ENHRY and CDR2 is SYGVKD in the germline V gene. CDR3 sequence: CAISDAGGEGYGYTF. CDR3 bases: TGTGCCATCAGTGACGCAGGGGGTGAGGGCTATGGCTACACCTTC.

This clonotype was recorded many times. The V call is TRBV7-8, the J call TRBJ1-2, with D uncertain. The CDR3 sequence is 15 residues long. The germline V and J ends were trimmed by 5 bases and 6 bases, with 19 bases remaining between them. Germline CDR1 is SGHVS and CDR2 is FQNEAQ. CDR3 region: CASSPGQSNRDGYTF. DNA for the CDR3: TGTGCCAGCAGCCCAGGCCAAAGTAATCGGGATGGCTACACCTTC.